These 11 T cell receptor beta chains came from one sample sequenced in a study of cytomegalovirus exposure and HLA in healthy donors. In the PCR, 60 Vbeta and 13 Jbeta primers were used. The protocol was immunoSEQ multiplex PCR, while the TCRdb copy is restricted to in-frame clones and leaves out a portion. The sample consists of approximately 110,000 clones, 65% to 80% of them appearing once. Sequencing was carried out using PBMCs. The receptors stem from a man aged 25-45 years in good health and CMV-seropositive.

The CDR3 reads CASSLRAGRSGANVLTF. Here the CDR3 DNA reads TGTGCCAGCAGCTTACGGGCAGGGCGCTCTGGGGCCAACGTCCTGACTTTC. The chain employs TRBV7-6 and TRBJ2-6, with TRBD1 as a possible D gene (5 bases). Trimming took off 2 bases at V and 0 bases at J, with 11 bases between the two ends. The CDR3 spans 17 residues. Germline CDR1 and CDR2: SGHVS and FNYEAQ.

CDR3 sequence reads: CAWKEGPDEKLFF. CDR3 sequence (DNA): TGTGCCTGGAAGGAGGGGCCGGATGAAAAACTGTTTTTT. The chain is built from TRBV30 and TRBJ1-4, with a weak D call TRBD1 (5 bases). V lost 4 bases and J 6 bases, leaving 12 bases between the germline ends. The germline V gene has CDR1 GTSNPN and CDR2 SVGIG (reference sequence). The CDR3 is 13 residues long.

The rearrangement links TRBV27 to TRBJ1-1; TRBD1 matches 9 bases. This CDR3 comprises 15 residues. Germline trimming cut 6 bases from V and 4 bases from J; bases unmatched to any gene: 9. CDR1 is MNHEY, CDR2 SMNVEV, per germline (reference sequence). The CDR3 loop is CASRPGQGLGTEAFF. CDR3 in DNA: TGTGCCAGCAGACCGGGACAGGGACTTGGCACTGAAGCTTTCTTT.

This clone appeared a few times. The chain couples TRBV6-1 to TRBJ2-2; a weak D match, TRBD1 (5 bases). Germline values: CDR1 MNHNS, CDR2 SASEGT. Trimming removed 5 bases at V and 2 bases at J, with 12 bases between. The CDR3 contains 15 residues. CDR3 residues: CASSLGHQNTGELFF. CDR3 sequence (DNA): TGTGCCAGCAGTCTTGGACACCAAAACACCGGGGAGCTGTTTTTT.

The rearrangement joins TRBV5-4 to TRBJ2-1; 8 nucleotides line up with TRBD2. CDR3 length equals 16 residues. Germline values: CDR1 SGHNT, CDR2 YYREEE (reference sequence). V shed 0 bases, J shed 7 bases, and the junction held 9 bases outside the gene matches. The chain's CDR3 is CASSLGGRGEVNEQFF. The CDR3 DNA reads as TGTGCCAGCAGCTTGGGGGGGCGGGGGGAAGTTAATGAGCAGTTCTTC.

CDR3 in DNA: TGTGCCAGCAGCCAAGATTTAGGCGGAAAACTGTTTTTT. It translates to CASSQDLGGKLFF. This chain joins TRBV14 and TRBJ1-4; D gene ambiguous. V was trimmed by 0 bases and J by 10 bases, leaving 9 bases between them. From germline, CDR1 is SGHDN and CDR2 FVKESK. The CDR3 contains 13 residues.

Ten or more counts support this clone. The V call is TRBV7-6, the J call TRBJ2-1, with 8 bases identical to TRBD1. This CDR3 contains 15 residues. The V gene's germline CDR1 is SGHVS and CDR2 FNYEAQ. Trimming cost V 5 bases and J 5 bases; bases outside gene matches: 8. The CDR3: CASSPTLTGDNEQFF. For the CDR3, the DNA is TGTGCCAGCAGCCCGACCTTGACAGGGGACAATGAGCAGTTCTTC.

The gene calls are TRBV4-1 and TRBJ2-5, with D possibly being TRBD1 (5 bases). Trimming removed 4 bases at V and 2 bases at J, with 14 bases between. The CDR3 runs to 15 residues. CDR1 and CDR2 (germline): MGHRA, YSYEKL. The CDR3 region is CASSLAVRVQETQYF. CDR3 coding DNA: TGCGCCAGCAGCCTCGCCGTCAGGGTACAAGAGACCCAGTACTTC.

This chain links TRBV4-2 with TRBJ1-2; D ambiguous. The CDR3 totals 15 residues. The germline CDR1 and CDR2 sequences are LGHNA and YNFKEQ. The germline V and J ends were trimmed by 3 bases and 8 bases, with 19 bases remaining between them. The CDR3 sequence is CASSQARGQVSGYTF. The DNA for the CDR3 is TGTGCCAGCAGCCAGGCTCGGGGTCAAGTAAGCGGCTACACCTTC.

The chain is built from TRBV9 and TRBJ2-1, with 7 bases identical to TRBD2. V dropped 4 bases and J dropped 8; count of bases not matched to a gene: 3. The CDR3 has 12 residues. CDR1 and CDR2 (germline): SGDLS, YYNGEE. Written as DNA, the CDR3 is TGTGCCAGCAGCCCTGCGGGGGATGAGCAGTTCTTC. It specifies CASSPAGDEQFF.

The sample holds a few counts of this clone. The chain combines TRBV7-9 with TRBJ1-2, with TRBD1 matching over 11 bases. CDR3 length: 15 residues. Losses at the gene ends were 3 bases for V and 4 bases for J; bases not matched to a gene: 4. Germline CDR1 and CDR2: SEHNR and FQNEAQ (reference sequence). The DNA of the CDR3 is TGTGCCAGCAGCTTGGACAGGGGGCTAAGCTATGGCTACACCTTC. Protein: CASSLDRGLSYGYTF.